This TCR beta chain emerged from a study of blood T cells in healthy people across ages. This CDR3 has 14 residues. CDR1 is ENHRY and CDR2 is SYGVKD in the germline V gene. V lost 10 bases and J 7 bases, leaving 20 bases between the germline ends. It was with a sample-barcoded 5' primer and a J-beta primer mix that a second PCR of roughly 6 to 12 cycles was run. From the 5' RACE reads, TCRdb called clonotypes with MiXCR, one entry per CDR3 protein. Of about 760,000 distinct CDR3 sequences in the sample, about 56% are singletons; the top ten hold 25% to 30%. This TCR was sampled from a man aged 40-50 years in good health. The chain employs TRBV10-3 and TRBJ2-1; possible D gene TRBD1, 6 bases. Input material: blood. This CDR3 reads CATQQGKEGNEQFF. CDR3 DNA sequence: TGTGCCACCCAACAGGGAAAAGAAGGAAATGAGCAGTTCTTC.